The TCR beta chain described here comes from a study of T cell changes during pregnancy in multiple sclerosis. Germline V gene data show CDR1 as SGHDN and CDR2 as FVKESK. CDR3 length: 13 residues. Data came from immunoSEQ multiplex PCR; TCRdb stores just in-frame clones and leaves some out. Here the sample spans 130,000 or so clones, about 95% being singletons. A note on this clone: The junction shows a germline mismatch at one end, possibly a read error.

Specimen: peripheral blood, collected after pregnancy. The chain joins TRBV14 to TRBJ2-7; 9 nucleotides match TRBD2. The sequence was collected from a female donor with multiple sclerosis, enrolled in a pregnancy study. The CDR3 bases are TGTGCCAGCAGCCAAGGGTCGTCGGGACTAGCCCGATTC. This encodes CASSQGSSGLARF.